The T cell receptor (beta chain) described here comes from a study of blood T cell repertoires in COVID-19 (dated by TCRdb to about 2020). With regard to the full study: Collaborator samples came from the United States, Italy and Spain and covered acute and convalescent phases of COVID-19. The sample metadata nearly always contained a de-identified subject ID, COVID-19 status, age in years and sex. The dataset comprised deeply sampled blood TCRbeta repertoires from subjects exposed to, actively infected with, or recovered from COVID-19. The samples were drawn from two sources: the first 160 participants of the ongoing ImmuneRACE study, and 950 to 1,500 subjects contributed by 6 global collaborators. The material from the prospective study consisted of cDNA or gDNA derived from T cells, B-cell-depleted T cells, or PBMCs. Where available, HLA class I and class II types were taken from metadata supplied by the sample provider and were not determined by assay-based typing. A freely available public database, intended as a resource for researchers studying the immune response to SARS-CoV-2, is where the repertoires were released.

The cysteine opens and the phenylalanine closes a CDR3 of 15 amino acids. Only the CDR3 part of the read is kept: 45 bases, read in frame from the first base. Cut back by 5 bases and 3 bases, the V and J ends lie 14 bases apart. According to the germline V gene, CDR1 reads SGHTA and CDR2 reads FQGNSA. Whole blood was collected in K2EDTA tubes by collaborating institutions according to the institutions' own protocols. For TCRbeta analysis, collaborators shipped samples as frozen whole blood, isolated PBMCs, or DNA extracted from either of those sample types. General study outcomes and caveats: Clinical and demographic metadata were provided uncurated, with the amount varying by source and participant.

TCRbeta CDR3 regions were amplified from genomic DNA using the immunoSEQ Assay, a bias-controlled multiplex PCR. In the authors' own workflow: Within the assay, amplification of reference gene primers was used to estimate how many nucleated cells each sample contained. To quantify the absolute abundance of each unique TCRbeta CDR3 rearrangement, sequence reads were collapsed and filtered. For each sample, productive Simpson clonality was calculated as the square root of Simpson's diversity index across productive rearrangements. This immuneACCESS table, as held by TCRdb, lists in-frame sequences with V and J called but not all clones. Of the missing ones, under half trace to an unresolved V gene in checked studies; the others have no known cause. The V and J calls and clone size are taken from that table; D and trimming were inferred from the DNA. Present in this sample are 65,000 to 70,000 clones, about 94% of which were seen just once. About 2.6% of the sample rests with the top ten.

For this clone: Its recognized antigen is unknown. The input lacks base qualities; no much larger clone sits a single base away.

Input material: peripheral blood. This sequence uses TRBV7-2 and TRBJ1-3; 6 matching bases give a weak D call of TRBD1. The TCR sequence derives from a man in his 70s with active COVID-19. Read as DNA, the sequence is TGTGCCAGCAGCCGGTCAGGGGTGGATGGAAACACCATATATTTT. This yields the protein CASSRSGVDGNTIYF.